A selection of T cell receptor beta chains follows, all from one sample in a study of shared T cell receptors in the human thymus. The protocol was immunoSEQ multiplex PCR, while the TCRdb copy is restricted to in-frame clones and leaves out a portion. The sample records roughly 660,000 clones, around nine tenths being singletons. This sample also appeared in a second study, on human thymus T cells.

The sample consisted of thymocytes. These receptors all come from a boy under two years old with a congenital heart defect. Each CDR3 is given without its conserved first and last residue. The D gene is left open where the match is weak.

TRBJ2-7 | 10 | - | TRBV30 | AWSRGHDGQY
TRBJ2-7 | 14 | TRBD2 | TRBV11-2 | ASSLGRLAGVSEQY
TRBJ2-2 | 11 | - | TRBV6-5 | ASLGPNTGELF
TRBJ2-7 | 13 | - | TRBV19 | ARPRTLRSSYEQY
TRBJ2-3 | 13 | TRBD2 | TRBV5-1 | ASSLAGGPTDTQY
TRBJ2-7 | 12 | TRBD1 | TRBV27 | ASSWGTGGYEQY
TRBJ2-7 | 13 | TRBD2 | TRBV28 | ASTPAGDYPRGQY
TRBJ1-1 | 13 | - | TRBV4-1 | ASSQDHRASTEAF
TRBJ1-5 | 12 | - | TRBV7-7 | ASSAGGSNQPQH
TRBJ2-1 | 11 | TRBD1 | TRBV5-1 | ASRDRGLNEQF
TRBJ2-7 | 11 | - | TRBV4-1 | ASSHSRVYEQY
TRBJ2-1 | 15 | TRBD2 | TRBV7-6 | ASSLVGVAGVRNEQF
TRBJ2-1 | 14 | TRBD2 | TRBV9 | ASSGPPAGVRGEQF
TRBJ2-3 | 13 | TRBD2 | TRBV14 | ASSPGGRSTDTQY
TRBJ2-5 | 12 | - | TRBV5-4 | ASSLYWAQETQY
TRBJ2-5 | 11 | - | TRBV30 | AWSVGQQETQY
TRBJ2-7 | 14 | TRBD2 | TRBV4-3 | ASSQDMAGGPNEQY
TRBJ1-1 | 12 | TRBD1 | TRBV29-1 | SVGQGAGDTEAF
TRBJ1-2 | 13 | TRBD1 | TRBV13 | ASSWGTGEDYGYT
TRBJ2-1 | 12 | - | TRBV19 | ASNGVRESDEQF
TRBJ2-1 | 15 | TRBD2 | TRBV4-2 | ASSQDRRTSSYNEQF
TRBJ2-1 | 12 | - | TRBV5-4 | ASSLRLARDEQF
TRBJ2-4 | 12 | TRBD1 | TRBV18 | ASSRQGFRNIQY
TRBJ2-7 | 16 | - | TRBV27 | ASSPQLYRYRSSYEQY
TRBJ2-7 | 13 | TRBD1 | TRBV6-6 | ASRQIRDRAGEQY
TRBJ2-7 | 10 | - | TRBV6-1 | ASSQTGYEQY
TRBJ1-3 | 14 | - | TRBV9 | ASSAVGQRRGNTIY
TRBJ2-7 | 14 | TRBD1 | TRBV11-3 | ASSLLATGGLYEQY
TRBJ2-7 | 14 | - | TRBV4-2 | ASSQGREAVTYEQY
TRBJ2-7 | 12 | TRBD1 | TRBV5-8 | ASSFRQGAYEQY
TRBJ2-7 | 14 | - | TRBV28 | ASSLGGAGYSYEQY
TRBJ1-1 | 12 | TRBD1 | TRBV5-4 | ASRGDRADTEAF
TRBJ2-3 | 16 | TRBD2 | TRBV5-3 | ARSERTSGSPGSDTQY
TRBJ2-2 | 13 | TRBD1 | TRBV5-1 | ASSLATGDTGELF
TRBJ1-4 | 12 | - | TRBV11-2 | ASSPRGWYEKLF
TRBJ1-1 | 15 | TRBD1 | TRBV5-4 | ASSLLDQGAVNTEAF
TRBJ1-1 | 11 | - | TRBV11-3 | ASSYFMYTEAF
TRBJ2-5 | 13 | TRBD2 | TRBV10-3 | AIRGAGGPQETQY
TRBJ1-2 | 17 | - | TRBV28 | ASRRTGVGRVYPSYGYT
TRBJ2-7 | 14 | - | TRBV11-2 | ASSSFLQGPTYEQY
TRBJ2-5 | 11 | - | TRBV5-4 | ASSSSVGGTQY
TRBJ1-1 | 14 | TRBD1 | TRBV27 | ASSLGTVGDENEAF
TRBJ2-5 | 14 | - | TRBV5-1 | ASSLGGTRYQETQY
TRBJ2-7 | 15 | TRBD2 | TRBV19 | ATARRGLAGVWDEQY
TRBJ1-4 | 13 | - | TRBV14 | ASSQSGETNEKLF
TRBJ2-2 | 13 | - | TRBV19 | ASTTSGSGTGELF
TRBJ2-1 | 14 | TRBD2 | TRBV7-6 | ASVLAGGPRGNEQF
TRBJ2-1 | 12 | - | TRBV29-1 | SVDGGPPGNEQF
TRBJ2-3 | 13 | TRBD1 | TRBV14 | ASSRGQGRTDTQY
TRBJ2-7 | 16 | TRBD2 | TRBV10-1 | ATGRGTRCSLAPYEQY
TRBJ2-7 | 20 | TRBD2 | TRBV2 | ASSGIVPGLAGGPGFSYEQY
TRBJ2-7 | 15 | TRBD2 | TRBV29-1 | SVVPGLAGPKGYEQY
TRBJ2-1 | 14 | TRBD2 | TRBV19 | ASTRGSGRYYNEQF
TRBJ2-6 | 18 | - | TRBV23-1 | ASSHPRDQGSPSGANVLT
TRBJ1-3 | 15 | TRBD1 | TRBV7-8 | ASSLVGTVGPGNTIY